This passage covers 23 T cell receptor beta chains from one sample sequenced in a study of control samples from healthy donors and cancer patients. Some clones are missing from TCRdb's copy, which holds only in-frame ones; the method was immunoSEQ multiplex PCR. This sample has just over 150,000 clones; roughly 89% occur once, and the top ten carry around 12%. The specimen sequenced was blood. The receptors shown here come from a man aged 25 to 45 in good health.

The rearrangement joins TRBV5-1 to TRBJ2-2, with a tentative D call TRBD1 (6 bases). The V gene lost 2 bases and the J gene lost 6 bases, with 11 bases spanning the gap. This CDR3 has 14 residues. The V gene's germline CDR1 is SGHRS and CDR2 YFSETQ. CDR3 amino acids: CASSLGGSAGELFF. CDR3 DNA: TGCGCCAGCAGCTTAGGGGGTTCAGCCGGGGAGCTGTTTTTT. The variable domain in full, with the rest retrieved from reference TRBV5-1 and TRBJ2-2, is KAGVTQTPRYLIKTRGQQVTLSCSPISGHRSVSWYQQTPGQGLQFLFEYFSETQRNKGNFPGRFSGRQFSNSRSEMNVSTLELGDSALYLCASSLGGSAGELFFGEGSRLTVL.

In its sample, this clone was seen a few times. The CDR3 reads CASSPRVAGVVGEQFF. As DNA, the CDR3 is TGTGCCAGCAGCCCGAGGGTAGCGGGAGTGGTCGGTGAGCAGTTCTTC. This chain connects TRBV3-1 (or the pseudogene TRBV3-2) to TRBJ2-1; TRBD2 aligns across 9 bases. Germline-derived CDR1 and CDR2 are LGHDT and YNNKEL (reference sequence). Losses at the gene ends were 4 bases for V and 9 bases for J; bases not matched to a gene: 13. The CDR3 is made up of 16 amino acids.

The chain combines TRBV20-1 with TRBJ1-5, with D unresolved. This CDR3 is built from 11 residues. The germline V gene has CDR1 DFQATT and CDR2 SNEGSKA (reference sequence). V dropped 6 bases and J dropped 10 bases, with 13 bases sitting between them. CDR3 sequence reads: CSALTAGPQHF. The CDR3 DNA sequence: TGCAGTGCGCTGACGGCAGGCCCCCAGCATTTT.

This rearrangement joins TRBV5-5 to TRBJ2-5, with D maybe TRBD1 (5 bases). Between the trimmed V and J ends, which lost 0 bases and 1 base, there was a span of 10 bases. CDR3 length equals 15 residues. Germline values: CDR1 SGHKS, CDR2 YYEKEE (reference sequence). This CDR3 is CASSLDTGTQETQYF. The CDR3 coding sequence is TGTGCCAGCAGCTTGGATACAGGCACCCAAGAGACCCAGTACTTC.

This chain joins TRBV9 and TRBJ2-7; D perhaps matches TRBD2 (7 bases). CDR3 size: 16 residues. Deletions cut 4 bases from V and 5 bases from J, with 22 bases between. The germline CDR1 and CDR2 sequences are SGDLS and YYNGEE. The CDR3 region is CASSRWGGGINDEQYF. CDR3 in DNA: TGTGCCAGCAGCCGCTGGGGAGGGGGGATCAATGACGAGCAGTACTTC.

The V call is TRBV12-3 or TRBV12-4, the J call TRBJ1-1; D not certain. This CDR3 region has 13 residues. V was shortened by 6 bases and J by 3 bases, with 11 bases between the two germline ends. The CDR3 sequence is CASSANSYTEAFF. In DNA form, the CDR3 reads TGTGCCAGCAGCGCCAACAGTTACACTGAAGCTTTCTTT.

This sequence joins TRBV4-1 and TRBJ2-5, with D perhaps TRBD1 (5 bases). Trimming took 1 base from V and 1 from J, leaving 13 bases between them. The CDR3 covers 16 residues. Germline V gene lookup returns CDR1 MGHRA and CDR2 YSYEKL. The CDR3 spells CASSQATGKTQETQYF. The CDR3 DNA reads TGCGCCAGCAGCCAAGCTACAGGAAAGACCCAAGAGACCCAGTACTTC.

The V call is TRBV6-7, the J call TRBJ2-1; 8 positions match TRBD1. TRBV6-7 is marked as an open reading frame, function uncertain. With V trimmed by 0 bases and J by 6 bases, 10 bases remained unmatched. This CDR3 contains 17 residues. CDR3 sequence: CASSYSINGTGFNEQFF. The CDR3 DNA is TGTGCCAGCAGTTACTCGATAAACGGGACAGGCTTCAATGAGCAGTTCTTC.

Within the sample, this clone is large. CDR3 coding DNA: TGCGCCAGCAGAACGGGAACTTCCAACGAGCAGTACTTC. Its translation is CASRTGTSNEQYF. The rearrangement uses TRBV5-1 and TRBJ2-7, with D possibly matching TRBD2 (5 bases). This CDR3 has 13 amino acids. Trimming removed 5 bases at V and 5 bases at J, with 14 bases between. The germline V gene encodes CDR1 SGHRS and CDR2 YFSETQ.

This clone came up once. The chain links TRBV27 to TRBJ2-1; D is uncertain. Trimming cost V 5 bases and J 0 bases, with 11 bases left between them. The CDR3 totals 15 residues. Germline-derived CDR1 and CDR2 are MNHEY and SMNVEV (reference sequence). CDR3 nucleotide sequence: TGTGCCAGCAGTGACGCTTTTAGCTCCTACAATGAGCAGTTCTTC. Translated: CASSDAFSSYNEQFF.

CDR3 in DNA: TGTGCCAGCAGCTTACCTCTAGCGGGTACCATAAGCTCCTACAATGAGCAGTTCTTC. This encodes CASSLPLAGTISSYNEQFF. The V call is TRBV7-2, the J call TRBJ2-1; 8 bases are shared with TRBD2. The length of the CDR3 is 19 residues. Germline assignment: CDR1 SGHTA and CDR2 FQGNSA. The trim removed 2 bases at V and 0 bases at J, leaving 12 bases unmatched.

The V and J genes are TRBV7-6 and TRBJ1-3; D remains unclear. The germline V and J ends were trimmed by 3 bases and 0 bases, with 15 bases remaining between them. The CDR3 runs 17 residues. Germline CDR1 SGHVS, CDR2 FNYEAQ. This CDR3 reads CASSFNKGVSSGNTIYF. CDR3 in DNA: TGTGCCAGCAGCTTTAATAAAGGAGTGAGCTCTGGAAACACCATATATTTT. The variable domain in full, completed from reference TRBV7-6 and TRBJ1-3, reads GAGVSQSPRYKVTKRGQDVALRCDPISGHVSLYWYRQALGQGPEFLTYFNYEAQQDKSGLPNDRFSAERPEGSISTLTIQRTEQRDSAMYRCASSFNKGVSSGNTIYFGEGSWLTVV.

This clone was counted a few times. The CDR3 DNA reads as TGCGCCAGCAGCCAAGCTGGAGGTTTGAGCAATCAGCCCCAGCATTTT. Protein sequence: CASSQAGGLSNQPQHF. V gene TRBV4-1 combines with J gene TRBJ1-5; no reliable D call. The CDR3 is 16 amino acids. Germline V lookup: CDR1 MGHRA, CDR2 YSYEKL. Trimming removed 1 base at V and 1 base at J, with 11 bases between.

V and J are TRBV7-9 and TRBJ2-1; 7 bases match TRBD2. V lost 3 bases, J lost 14 bases, and 10 bases stayed unmatched. CDR3 length equals 13 residues. Germline CDR1 reads SEHNR; CDR2 reads FQNEAQ (reference sequence). CDR3 residues: CASSLGPAGKKFF. CDR3 coding DNA: TGTGCCAGCAGCTTGGGGCCAGCGGGGAAAAAGTTCTTC.

The rearrangement uses TRBV27 and TRBJ1-2; no reliable D call. This CDR3 region has 15 residues. Trimming removed 3 bases at V and 7 bases at J, with 18 bases between. Germline V lookup: CDR1 MNHEY, CDR2 SMNVEV (reference sequence). In nucleotides, the CDR3 is TGTGCCAGCAGTTTCGTCGCCGTGGGTTCGGGTGGCTACACCTTC. This translates into CASSFVAVGSGGYTF.

The V and J genes are TRBV4-2 and TRBJ1-4, with TRBD1 identical over 7 bases. CDR1 and CDR2 (germline): LGHNA, YNFKEQ. This CDR3 spans 16 amino acids. V lost 4 bases to trimming and J lost 7 bases; unmatched junction nucleotides: 12. This chain's CDR3 is CASSPGGYGRREKLFF. DNA of the CDR3: TGTGCCAGCAGCCCAGGGGGGTACGGGAGGCGTGAAAAACTGTTTTTT.

The V call is TRBV13, the J call TRBJ1-1; no definite D call. Germline CDR1 PRHDT, CDR2 FYEKMQ (reference sequence). This CDR3 contains 20 residues. The V gene lost 4 bases and the J gene lost 3 bases, with 30 bases spanning the gap. The CDR3 DNA sequence: TGTGCCAGCAGCTCCTTAACGCCCCGGAGACAACTACCAGCGGACACTGAAGCTTTCTTT. Its translation: CASSSLTPRRQLPADTEAFF.

The V gene is TRBV19, the J gene TRBJ1-3; D is unclear. Germline V CDR1 and CDR2: LNHDA, SQIVND (reference sequence). V was clipped by 2 bases and J by 4 bases, with 12 bases between them. The CDR3 is 15 amino acids. CDR3: CASSIFSRQGNTIYF. Here the CDR3 DNA reads TGTGCCAGTAGTATATTCAGCAGGCAAGGAAACACCATATATTTT. Supplemented by reference TRBV19 and TRBJ1-3, the full variable domain reads DGGITQSPKYLFRKEGQNVTLSCEQNLNHDAMYWYRQDPGQGLRLIYYSQIVNDFQKGDIAEGYSVSREKKESFPLTVTSAQKNPTAFYLCASSIFSRQGNTIYFGEGSWLTVV.

This clone was seen a single time. This chain joins TRBV7-9 and TRBJ2-1; weak D call: TRBD2 (5 bases). CDR1 is SEHNR and CDR2 is FQNEAQ in the germline V gene (reference sequence). This CDR3 is built from 16 residues. V was shortened by 4 bases and J by 4 bases, with 17 bases between the two germline ends. CDR3 coding DNA: TGTGCCAGCAGCTCTCCCTTCGAGGGCCAATACAATGAGCAGTTCTTC. Translation gives CASSSPFEGQYNEQFF.

V usage is TRBV7-9 and J usage is TRBJ2-1, with TRBD2 identical over 7 bases. J gave up 4 bases and V 10 bases, and 13 bases lay outside the gene matches. The CDR3 totals 15 residues. Germline CDR1 and CDR2: SEHNR and FQNEAQ (reference sequence). The CDR3: CATPVGGEEYNEQFF. DNA of the CDR3: TGTGCCACCCCGGTGGGGGGGGAGGAATACAATGAGCAGTTCTTC.

This clone was picked up a small number of times. The rearrangement joins TRBV29-1 to TRBJ2-2, with TRBD1 matching 9 bases. The CDR3 length is 17 residues. Trimming removed 3 bases from V and 5 bases from J; junction bases left unmatched: 13. Germline lookup yields CDR1 SQVTM and CDR2 ANQGSEA. The CDR3 spells CSVEGTRDRASTGELFF. DNA of the CDR3: TGCAGCGTTGAGGGGACCCGGGACAGGGCGAGTACCGGGGAGCTGTTTTTT.

This clone was counted only a few times. The genes are TRBV5-1 and TRBJ2-7, with TRBD1 matching over 8 bases. The V gene end was trimmed by 1 base and the J gene end by 3 bases; junction bases not matched to a gene: 3. Germline V gives CDR1 SGHRS, CDR2 YFSETQ. The CDR3 has 14 amino acids. CDR3 in amino acids: CASSLPGTGYEQYF. The CDR3 region has the DNA TGCGCCAGCAGCTTGCCCGGGACAGGCTACGAGCAGTACTTC.

The chain joins TRBV27 to TRBJ1-1, with TRBD1 identical over 9 bases. Germline V CDR1 and CDR2: MNHEY, SMNVEV (reference sequence). CDR3 length: 13 amino acids. The V and J ends lost 6 bases and 7 bases, in that order; junction bases with no gene match: 6. The CDR3 DNA follows: TGTGCCAGCAGAACGGGACAGGGAGGTGAAGCTTTCTTT. Protein sequence: CASRTGQGGEAFF.